These 21 T cell receptor beta chains originate from one sample sequenced in a study of T cells in Graves' hyperthyroidism and ophthalmopathy (dated by TCRdb to about 2019). Receptor amplification or capture employed multiplex PCR. Data came from an Illumina HiSeq 2000. TCR beta CDR3 regions were amplified from RNA transcripts. A first-round RT-PCR of the TCR CDR3 used the HTBI primer set with the Qiagen OneStep RT-PCR kit. The public sequencing data were trimmed at Q25 with fastp and processed into clonotypes with MiXCR by TCRdb, which kept only in-frame beta chains. Identical CDR3 proteins give one entry, which carries the most common genes and DNA. The sample table records some 300,000 distinct CDR3 sequences; approximately 17% of these occur just once. The ten biggest clones cover around a third of the sample. Sequencing was performed on blood. These receptors were obtained from a man aged 25-45 years with Graves' hyperthyroidism.

This clonotype was observed a handful of times. CDR3 sequence: CSARDFQGNNQPQHF. The CDR3 DNA follows: TGCAGTGCTAGAGATTTTCAGGGGAATAATCAGCCCCAGCATTTT. The chain carries TRBV20-1 and TRBJ1-5; D possibly corresponds to TRBD1 (6 bases). The CDR3 runs to 15 residues. Germline CDR1 DFQATT, CDR2 SNEGSKA (reference sequence). Trimming shortened V by 0 bases and J by 4 bases, and 13 bases separated the two germline ends.

This clonotype was detected many times. This chain links TRBV30 with TRBJ2-5, with 13 bases aligning to TRBD2. V trimming: 1 base; J trimming: 4 bases; junction bases outside the gene matches: 6. The CDR3 contains 16 residues. Germline V gives CDR1 GTSNPN, CDR2 SVGIG (reference sequence). CDR3 region: CAWSGRTSGRLETQYF. In DNA form, the CDR3 reads TGTGCCTGGAGTGGCAGGACTAGCGGGAGATTAGAGACCCAGTACTTC.

This chain connects TRBV28 to TRBJ2-1; tentatively, D is TRBD1 or TRBD2 (6 bases each). This CDR3 is 15 amino acids long. Germline-derived CDR1 and CDR2 are MDHEN and SYDVKM. The germline V and J ends were trimmed by 6 bases and 0 bases, with 12 bases remaining between them. The CDR3: CASRYGGGSYNEQFF. The CDR3 nucleotides read TGTGCCAGCAGGTACGGGGGCGGCTCCTACAATGAGCAGTTCTTC. The full variable domain, in which reference TRBV28 and TRBJ2-1 provide the parts outside the CDR3, is DVKVTQSSRYLVKRTGEKVFLECVQDMDHENMFWYRQDPGLGLRLIYFSYDVKMKEKGDIPEGYSVSREKKERFSLILESASTNQTSMYLCASRYGGGSYNEQFFGPGTRLTVL.

The table lists this clonotype with many counts. The chain recombines TRBV11-3 with TRBJ2-1; the D is unclear. The CDR3 is 13 amino acids. V was clipped by 5 bases and J by 5 bases, with 10 bases between them. In germline, CDR1 is SGHNT, CDR2 YENEEA. CDR3: CASSHRWDNEQFF. The DNA of the CDR3 is TGTGCCAGCAGCCACCGATGGGACAATGAGCAGTTCTTC.

The genes are TRBV29-1 and TRBJ2-1, with 7 positions matching TRBD1. Losses at the gene ends were 3 bases for V and 3 bases for J; bases not matched to a gene: 2. The V gene's germline CDR1 is SQVTM and CDR2 ANQGSEA. CDR3 size: 13 residues. CDR3 nucleotide sequence: TGCAGCGTTGACAGGGGGAACTACAATGAGCAGTTCTTC. As protein: CSVDRGNYNEQFF.

Many counts were recorded for this clonotype. The V and J genes are TRBV6-1 and TRBJ1-1, with D maybe TRBD1 (5 bases). Trimming left V 6 bases short and J 1 base short, with 12 bases between. The CDR3 contains 14 residues. Per the germline V gene, CDR1 is MNHNS and CDR2 is SASEGT. The CDR3 sequence is CASSPQGPNTEAFF. The CDR3 nucleotides are TGTGCCAGCAGCCCCCAGGGACCGAACACTGAAGCTTTCTTT.

This clonotype was recorded at least ten times. The chain has TRBV11-2 and TRBJ2-3; D gene ambiguous. Germline V gene lookup returns CDR1 SGHAT and CDR2 FQNNGV. This CDR3 spans 14 amino acids. V lost 2 bases and J lost 1, with 7 bases in between. CDR3 sequence reads: CASSLTAGTDTQYF. The CDR3 DNA is TGTGCCAGCAGCTTAACTGCCGGCACAGATACGCAGTATTTT.

The J gene is TRBJ2-7, the V gene TRBV5-8; 12 nucleotides match TRBD2. The CDR3 extends over 18 amino acids. Germline trimming cut 0 bases from V and 3 bases from J; bases unmatched to any gene: 10. Germline V lookup: CDR1 SGHTS, CDR2 YDEGEE. The DNA of the CDR3 is TGTGCCAGCAGCTTGGGCCTAGCGGGAGGGTATGAAAGCTACGAGCAGTACTTC. Translation gives CASSLGLAGGYESYEQYF.

The rearrangement joins TRBV4-1 to TRBJ2-1; 9 bases line up with TRBD2. Trimming took 3 bases from V and 7 from J; bases not matched to a gene: 10. The CDR3 is 16 residues long. Germline V CDR1 and CDR2: MGHRA, YSYEKL. CDR3 coding DNA: TGCGCCAGCAGCCACTCGGAGGTTAGCGGGAGAAATGAGCAGTTCTTC. Protein: CASSHSEVSGRNEQFF.

This clonotype was observed at least ten times. V is TRBV27 and J is TRBJ1-1; D gene unclear. CDR1 and CDR2 from the germline V gene are MNHEY and SMNVEV (reference sequence). Trimming removed 2 bases at V and 2 bases at J, with 9 bases between. The CDR3 consists of 14 residues. The CDR3 sequence is CASSLGPGNTEAFF. CDR3 DNA sequence: TGTGCCAGCAGTTTAGGGCCGGGCAACACTGAAGCTTTCTTT.

This clonotype was counted at least ten times. V and J are TRBV7-3 and TRBJ2-1; 8 bases align to TRBD1. V lost 5 bases, J lost 12 bases, and 12 bases stayed unmatched. CDR1 SGHTA and CDR2 FQGTGA come from the germline V gene. This CDR3 has 14 amino acids. The CDR3 nucleotides read TGTGCCAGCAGCAATGGACAGGGTACAAGTTCGCAGTTCTTC. This translates into CASSNGQGTSSQFF.

This clonotype was picked up a small number of times. This sequence joins TRBV11-2 and TRBJ2-5, with a possible D match to TRBD1 (6 bases). The CDR3 length is 16 residues. The germline CDR1 and CDR2 sequences are SGHAT and FQNNGV. Trimming removed 7 bases at V and 0 bases at J, with 18 bases between. DNA of the CDR3: TGTGCCAGCATCACGACCGAGACAGGAGACCAAGAGACCCAGTACTTC. This translates into CASITTETGDQETQYF.

V usage is TRBV20-1 and J usage is TRBJ2-2; maybe TRBD2 (5 bases). This CDR3 contains 14 residues. Germline CDR1 DFQATT, CDR2 SNEGSKA (reference sequence). V dropped 0 bases and J dropped 6 bases, with 11 bases sitting between them. The CDR3 spells CSARDMGDAGELFF. The CDR3 nucleotides are TGCAGTGCTAGAGATATGGGAGATGCCGGGGAGCTGTTTTTT.

This chain uses TRBV7-9 with TRBJ2-2; 9 bases match TRBD1. V lost 4 bases to trimming and J lost 0 bases; unmatched junction nucleotides: 12. The germline CDR1 and CDR2 sequences are SEHNR and FQNEAQ (reference sequence). The length of the CDR3 is 19 residues. The DNA of the CDR3 is TGTGCCAGCAGCTCGATTGGGAGACAGGGGGTTGCGAACACCGGGGAGCTGTTTTTT. Translating it yields CASSSIGRQGVANTGELFF.

The chain combines TRBV7-9 with TRBJ2-3; 9 bases are a match to TRBD1. Per the germline V gene, CDR1 is SEHNR and CDR2 is FQNEAQ (reference sequence). The CDR3 is made up of 17 amino acids. After removal of 4 bases from V and 2 bases from J, the junction contained 10 bases not matched to a gene. The DNA for the CDR3 is TGTGCCAGCAGCTCAACCAAGACAGGGGGACTCACAGATACGCAGTATTTT. It codes for CASSSTKTGGLTDTQYF.

At least ten counts were recorded for this clonotype. V usage is TRBV5-5 and J usage is TRBJ2-3; a possible D gene is TRBD1 (5 bases). Germline CDR1 reads SGHKS; CDR2 reads YYEKEE (reference sequence). The length of the CDR3 is 14 residues. The V gene lost 4 bases and the J gene lost 4 bases, with 13 bases spanning the gap. As DNA, the CDR3 is TGTGCCAGCAGCCGTGGACAACTCGCAGATACGCAGTATTTT. Protein sequence: CASSRGQLADTQYF.

The V gene is TRBV20-1, the J gene TRBJ2-1; 9 positions match TRBD2. There are 14 residues in the CDR3. V shed 5 bases and J 6 bases; nucleotides not matched to a gene: 8. The germline V gene encodes CDR1 DFQATT and CDR2 SNEGSKA (reference sequence). CDR3 DNA sequence: TGCAGTGCTCTATGGCTAGCGGGATTCAATGAGCAGTTCTTC. This encodes CSALWLAGFNEQFF.

This rearrangement joins TRBV7-2 to TRBJ2-7; 8 nucleotides line up with TRBD1. The germline V gene has CDR1 SGHTA and CDR2 FQGNSA. The V segment lost 0 bases and the J segment 4 bases; nucleotides outside the gene matches: 14. This CDR3 has 18 residues. The CDR3 region is CASSLARGRRSPNYEQYF. The CDR3 DNA reads as TGTGCCAGCAGCTTAGCCAGGGGGCGTCGGTCCCCAAATTACGAGCAGTACTTC.

This clonotype was detected ten times or more. V usage is TRBV20-1 and J usage is TRBJ2-1; 9 positions match TRBD1. V lost 6 bases and J lost 9; bases outside the gene matches: 15. Germline CDR1 and CDR2: DFQATT and SNEGSKA (reference sequence). The CDR3 has 15 amino acids. The CDR3 here is CSADPPGQGTGEQFF. CDR3 coding DNA: TGCAGTGCAGATCCCCCGGGACAGGGAACCGGTGAGCAGTTCTTC.

This clonotype was counted many times. The chain uses TRBV7-2 and TRBJ2-5; TRBD1 aligns across 9 bases. The germline V gene encodes CDR1 SGHTA and CDR2 FQGNSA. The length of the CDR3 is 14 residues. V was pared by 4 bases and J by 4 bases, with 4 bases of the junction left unmatched. DNA of the CDR3: TGTGCCAGCAGCTCAACAGGGGGCGCAGAGACCCAGTACTTC. It translates to CASSSTGGAETQYF.

This clonotype showed up just a few times. The chain uses TRBV7-9 and TRBJ1-2, with D possibly being TRBD1 (5 bases). V lost 6 bases and J lost 6, with 11 bases in between. The CDR3 contains 12 residues. The germline V gene has CDR1 SEHNR and CDR2 FQNEAQ (reference sequence). DNA of the CDR3: TGTGCCAGCAGACGGGGGGGGGATGGCTACACCTTC. Translated: CASRRGGDGYTF.